Following are 18 T cell receptor beta chains from one sample sequenced in a study of response to subunit inactivated influenza vaccine. TCRdb processed the RT-PCR reads anew with MiXCR; each CDR3 protein has one entry. The sample has about 480,000 distinct CDR3 sequences; 9.5% to 12% are singletons. Sequencing was performed on PBMCs from blood, taken 35 to 45 days after vaccination. These receptors were collected from a man aged 45-65 years who received an inactivated influenza vaccine.

The gene calls are TRBV7-2 and TRBJ1-6; 8 bases are shared with TRBD1. In germline, CDR1 is SGHTA, CDR2 FQGNSA. The CDR3 runs to 15 residues. V dropped 4 bases and J dropped 9; count of bases not matched to a gene: 8. CDR3 sequence reads: CASSSGGGQTSPLHF. The CDR3 DNA is TGTGCCAGCAGCTCAGGGGGCGGTCAGACTTCACCCCTCCACTTT.

The V call is TRBV5-1, the J call TRBJ2-5; D is tentatively TRBD1 or TRBD2 (5 bases each). Trimming removed 2 bases at V and 4 bases at J, with 12 bases between. The CDR3 contains 14 residues. The germline V gene has CDR1 SGHRS and CDR2 YFSETQ. CDR3 protein: CASSFTPGRETQYF. The CDR3 bases are TGCGCCAGCAGCTTCACCCCGGGGCGAGAGACCCAGTACTTC.

This clonotype was found a few times. The J gene is TRBJ1-5, the V gene TRBV6-2 or TRBV6-3; TRBD1 matches at 7 bases. Germline-derived CDR1 and CDR2 are MNHEY and SVGEGT. With V trimmed by 5 bases and J by 0 bases, 4 bases remained unmatched. The CDR3 is 15 amino acids. Here the CDR3 DNA reads TGTGCCAGCAGTAGGGACAGCCCTAGCAATCAGCCCCAGCATTTT. This codes for CASSRDSPSNQPQHF.

V gene TRBV4-1 combines with J gene TRBJ2-1, with 8 bases identical to TRBD1. Unmatched junction bases numbered 12, after V lost 1 base and J lost 7 bases. The CDR3 consists of 17 residues. The V gene's germline CDR1 is MGHRA and CDR2 YSYEKL. For the CDR3, the DNA is TGCGCCAGCAGCCAAGCAGGGGGCGCAAGGGGAGTGAATGAGCAGTTCTTC. This codes for CASSQAGGARGVNEQFF.

This clonotype was seen many times. The rearrangement joins TRBV4-3 to TRBJ1-4; D is unresolved. Per the germline V gene, CDR1 is LGHNA and CDR2 is YSLEER. This CDR3 has 16 amino acids. Trimming shortened V by 0 bases and J by 7 bases, and 15 bases separated the two germline ends. In nucleotides, the CDR3 is TGCGCCAGCAGCCAAGATGGAGGGCTACTCGGTGAAAAACTGTTTTTT. This gives the protein CASSQDGGLLGEKLFF.

This clonotype was counted many times. V and J are TRBV7-2 and TRBJ2-5; D unclear. CDR1 and CDR2 (germline): SGHTA, FQGNSA. The CDR3 is made up of 13 amino acids. V was cut by 3 bases and J by 2 bases, with 7 bases left in between. The CDR3 spells CASSFSQQETQYF. The CDR3 DNA follows: TGTGCCAGCAGCTTTTCCCAGCAAGAGACCCAGTACTTC.

This clonotype was counted only a few times. V usage is TRBV12-3 or TRBV12-4 and J usage is TRBJ2-5; TRBD1 might be the D (5 bases). Between the trimmed V and J ends, which lost 7 bases and 2 bases, there was a span of 14 bases. The CDR3 totals 14 residues. The CDR3 DNA reads as TGTGCCAGCACCTCGTCGTACAGGCAAGAGACCCAGTACTTC. Encoded protein: CASTSSYRQETQYF.

This clonotype was seen a few times. Here the CDR3 DNA reads TGTGCCAGCAAGCTCAACACTGAAGCTTTCTTT. Protein sequence: CASKLNTEAFF. The V call is TRBV2, the J call TRBJ1-1; no definite D call. The CDR3 runs 11 residues. Germline V gene lookup returns CDR1 SNHLY and CDR2 FYNNEI. Trimming cost V 7 bases and J 2 bases, with 5 bases left between them.

This chain links TRBV5-1 with TRBJ2-1, with TRBD2 matching 9 bases. CDR3 length: 16 amino acids. The germline V gene has CDR1 SGHRS and CDR2 YFSETQ. V lost 4 bases and J lost 12; bases outside the gene matches: 17. The CDR3 loop is CASSPTGNSGSGGQFF. CDR3 nucleotides: TGCGCCAGCAGCCCAACCGGGAATAGCGGGAGTGGGGGGCAGTTCTTC. Full variable domain (outside the CDR3, taken from reference TRBV5-1 and TRBJ2-1): KAGVTQTPRYLIKTRGQQVTLSCSPISGHRSVSWYQQTPGQGLQFLFEYFSETQRNKGNFPGRFSGRQFSNSRSEMNVSTLELGDSALYLCASSPTGNSGSGGQFFGPGTRLTVL.

This clonotype was recorded a few times. This chain's CDR3 is CSAVAGTGLEQYF. The CDR3 DNA is TGCAGTGCTGTCGCCGGGACAGGTCTAGAGCAGTACTTC. The chain is built from TRBV20-1 and TRBJ2-7, with TRBD1 matching over 8 bases. Germline values: CDR1 DFQATT, CDR2 SNEGSKA (reference sequence). CDR3 length equals 13 residues. Losses at the gene ends were 5 bases for V and 7 bases for J; bases not matched to a gene: 10.

This clonotype has a count of ten or more. The chain joins TRBV11-2 to TRBJ1-1; D call uncertain. CDR3 length equals 19 residues. Germline CDR1 SGHAT, CDR2 FQNNGV. The V and J ends lost 1 base and 1 base respectively, with 22 bases between them. CDR3 amino acids: CASSLVLAGSASSNTEAFF. The CDR3 nucleotides read TGTGCCAGCAGCTTAGTCTTGGCAGGCTCTGCTTCTTCGAACACTGAAGCTTTCTTT. The whole variable domain, filled in from reference TRBV11-2 and TRBJ1-1, reads EAGVAQSPRYKIIEKRQSVAFWCNPISGHATLYWYQQILGQGPKLLIQFQNNGVVDDSQLPKDRFSAERLKGVDSTLKIQPAKLEDSAVYLCASSLVLAGSASSNTEAFFGQGTRLTVV.

This clonotype was picked up a small number of times. This chain joins TRBV6-5 and TRBJ2-5; 7 bases agree with TRBD1. This CDR3 is 15 amino acids long. The ends lost 5 bases at V and 2 bases at J; junction bases unmatched: 8. Germline V gene data show CDR1 as MNHEY and CDR2 as SVGAGI. CDR3 sequence reads: CASSNRDRLQETQYF. The CDR3 DNA is TGTGCCAGCAGTAACCGGGACAGATTACAAGAGACCCAGTACTTC.

The genes are TRBV7-2 and TRBJ2-1; the match to TRBD1 covers 8 bases. The CDR3 loop spans 15 amino acids. Germline V lookup: CDR1 SGHTA, CDR2 FQGNSA. Trimming took 5 bases from V and 0 from J; bases not matched to a gene: 3. For the CDR3, the DNA is TGTGCCAGCAGCGCGGACAGGGCCTCCTACAATGAGCAGTTCTTC. Amino acids: CASSADRASYNEQFF.

This clonotype was counted ten times or more. J is TRBJ2-7 and V is TRBV18, with 7 nucleotides matching TRBD2. Germline V lookup: CDR1 KGHSH, CDR2 LQKENI. V dropped 6 bases and J dropped 0; count of bases not matched to a gene: 8. The CDR3 spans 15 residues. The CDR3 region is CASSGGELSSYEQYF. CDR3 in DNA: TGTGCCAGCTCGGGAGGGGAGTTGAGCTCCTACGAGCAGTACTTC.

For the CDR3, the DNA is TGTGCCAGCAGTTTAGGGGGTGCTAATGAAAAACTGTTTTTT. The encoded protein is CASSLGGANEKLFF. The J gene is TRBJ1-4, the V gene TRBV12-3 or TRBV12-4; D is undetermined. V gave up 1 base and J gave up 3 bases, with 6 bases separating them. The CDR3 is 14 residues long.

CDR3 in amino acids: CASSSSGQFTDTQYF. The CDR3 bases are TGTGCCAGCAGTAGTAGCGGACAGTTCACAGATACGCAGTATTTT. This rearrangement joins TRBV7-6 to TRBJ2-3; the D gene could be TRBD1 or TRBD2 (6 bases each). Between the trimmed V and J ends, which lost 6 bases and 2 bases, there was a span of 15 bases. Germline lookup yields CDR1 SGHVS and CDR2 FNYEAQ. The CDR3 contains 15 residues.

This clonotype was seen more than once but under ten times. This rearrangement joins TRBV20-1 to TRBJ1-1; no clear D. Germline CDR1 reads DFQATT; CDR2 reads SNEGSKA (reference sequence). The CDR3 loop spans 13 amino acids. Trimming stripped 3 bases from V and 0 bases from J, with 8 bases between. The CDR3 here is CSASVTVNTEAFF. Here the CDR3 DNA reads TGCAGTGCTAGCGTTACAGTGAACACTGAAGCTTTCTTT.

This clonotype has at least ten counts. The chain is built from TRBV10-3 and TRBJ2-7; D remains unclear. The CDR3 spans 13 residues. V gave up 0 bases and J gave up 7 bases, with 10 bases separating them. In germline, CDR1 is ENHRY, CDR2 SYGVKD. CDR3 region: CAISESTLGEQYF. CDR3 nucleotides: TGTGCCATCAGTGAGTCGACTCTGGGGGAGCAGTACTTC.